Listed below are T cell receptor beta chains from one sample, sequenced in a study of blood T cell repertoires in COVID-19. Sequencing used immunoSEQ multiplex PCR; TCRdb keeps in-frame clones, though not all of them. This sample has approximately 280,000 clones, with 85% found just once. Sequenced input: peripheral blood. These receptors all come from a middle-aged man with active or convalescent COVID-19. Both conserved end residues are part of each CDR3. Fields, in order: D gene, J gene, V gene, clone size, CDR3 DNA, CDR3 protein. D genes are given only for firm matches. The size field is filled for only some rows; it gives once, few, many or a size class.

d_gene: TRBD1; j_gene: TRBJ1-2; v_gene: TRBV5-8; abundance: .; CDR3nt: TGTGCCAGCAGCCAGGACAGGGGGCTTAACTATGGCTACACCTTC; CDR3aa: CASSQDRGLNYGYTF
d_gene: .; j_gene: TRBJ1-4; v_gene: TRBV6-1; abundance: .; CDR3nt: TGTGCCAGCAGTGAAGGTAGAGGCCGGGAAAAACTGTTTTTT; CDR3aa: CASSEGRGREKLFF
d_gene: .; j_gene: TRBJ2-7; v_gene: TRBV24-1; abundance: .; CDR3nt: TGTGCCACCTCCGGACAGTTAAGCGAGCAGTACTTC; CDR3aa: CATSGQLSEQYF
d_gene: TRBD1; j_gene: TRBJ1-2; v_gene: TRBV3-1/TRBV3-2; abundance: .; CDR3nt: TGTGCCAGCAGAATGATACCGGGACAGGGGGCTGCTGGCTACACCTTC; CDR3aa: CASRMIPGQGAAGYTF
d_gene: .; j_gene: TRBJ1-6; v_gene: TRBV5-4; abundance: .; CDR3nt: TGTGCCAGCAGCCCGGGGGGGGAGTTGCGGCCCCTCCACTTT; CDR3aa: CASSPGGELRPLHF
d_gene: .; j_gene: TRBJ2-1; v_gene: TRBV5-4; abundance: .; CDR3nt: TGTGCCAGCAGCCCTGGACTTAACAATGAGCAGTTCTTC; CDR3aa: CASSPGLNNEQFF
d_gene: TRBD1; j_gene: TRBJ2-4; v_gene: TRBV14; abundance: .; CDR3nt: TGTGCCAGCAGCCAGAACAGGGGTTTAAGGGACATTCAGTACTTC; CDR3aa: CASSQNRGLRDIQYF
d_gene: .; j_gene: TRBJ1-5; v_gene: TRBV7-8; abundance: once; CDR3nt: TGTGCCAGCAGCTCGACAGGCGTGTTGCAGCCCCAGCATTTT; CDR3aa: CASSSTGVLQPQHF
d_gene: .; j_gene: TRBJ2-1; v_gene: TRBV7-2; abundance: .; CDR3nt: TGTGCCAGCAGCTTAGTGGGCGGGACGTTCTACAATGAGCAGTTCTTC; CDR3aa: CASSLVGGTFYNEQFF
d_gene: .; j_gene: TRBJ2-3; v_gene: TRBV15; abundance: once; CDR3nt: TGTGCCACCAGCAGGAGCGGGTACACAGATACGCAGTATTTT; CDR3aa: CATSRSGYTDTQYF
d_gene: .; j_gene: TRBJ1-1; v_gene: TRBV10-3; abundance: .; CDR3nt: .; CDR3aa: CAISDGTGSDFGNEAFF
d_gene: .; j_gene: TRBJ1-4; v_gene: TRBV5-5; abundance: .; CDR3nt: TGTGCCAGCAGCTTACAGGGACCTCATGAAAAACTGTTTTTT; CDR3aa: CASSLQGPHEKLFF
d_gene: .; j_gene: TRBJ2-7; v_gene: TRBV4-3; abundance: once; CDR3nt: TGCGCCAGCAGCCAAGGCGCGGGGACCCCCTACGAGCAGTACTTC; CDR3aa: CASSQGAGTPYEQYF
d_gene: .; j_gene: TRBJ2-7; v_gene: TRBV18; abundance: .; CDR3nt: TGTGCCAGCTCACCGCGGACAGCCCCTAGCGAGCAGTACTTC; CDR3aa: CASSPRTAPSEQYF
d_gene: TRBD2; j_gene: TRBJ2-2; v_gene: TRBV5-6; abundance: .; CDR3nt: TGTGCCAGCAGCCCCTTAGCGGGAGGGAACACCGGGGAGCTGTTTTTT; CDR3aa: CASSPLAGGNTGELFF
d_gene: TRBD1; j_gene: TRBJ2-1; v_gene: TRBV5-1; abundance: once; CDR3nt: TGCGCCAGCCTCCCCGGGACAGACTACAATGAGCAGTTCTTC; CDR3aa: CASLPGTDYNEQFF
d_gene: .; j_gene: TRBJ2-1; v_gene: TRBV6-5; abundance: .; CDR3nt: TGTGCCAGCAGTTACAGGGGGAGCTCCTACAATGAGCAGTTCTTC; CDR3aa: CASSYRGSSYNEQFF
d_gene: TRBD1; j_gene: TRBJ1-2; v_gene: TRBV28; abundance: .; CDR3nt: TGTGCCAGCAGTCCGACAGGGGGCTTCGGTGGCTACACCTTC; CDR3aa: CASSPTGGFGGYTF
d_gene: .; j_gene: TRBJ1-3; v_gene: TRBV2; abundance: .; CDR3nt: TGTGCCAGCAGTAGGACAACTGGAAACACCATATATTTT; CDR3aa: CASSRTTGNTIYF
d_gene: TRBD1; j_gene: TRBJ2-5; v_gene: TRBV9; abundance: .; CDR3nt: TGTGCCAGCAGCGTAGAGGACAGGGGCGAGACCCAGTACTTC; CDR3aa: CASSVEDRGETQYF
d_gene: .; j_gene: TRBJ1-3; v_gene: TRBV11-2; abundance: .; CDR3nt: TGTGCCAGCAGCTTGGGACTTGGAAACACCATATATTTT; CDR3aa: CASSLGLGNTIYF
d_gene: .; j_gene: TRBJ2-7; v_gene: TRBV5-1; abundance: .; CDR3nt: TGCGCCAGCAGCTTGGTCCCAACATCCTACGAGCAGTACTTC; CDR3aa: CASSLVPTSYEQYF
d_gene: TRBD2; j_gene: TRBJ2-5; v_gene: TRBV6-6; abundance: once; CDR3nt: TGTGCCAGCAGTCGAGGACTAGCGGGAGGGCCGGGTGAGACCCAGTACTTC; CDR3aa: CASSRGLAGGPGETQYF
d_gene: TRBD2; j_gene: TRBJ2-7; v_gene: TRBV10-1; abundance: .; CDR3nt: TGCGCCAGCAGTGCCAGACTAGCTGAAGGGCAGTACTTC; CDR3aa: CASSARLAEGQYF
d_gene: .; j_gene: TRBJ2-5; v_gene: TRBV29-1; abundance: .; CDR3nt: TGCAGCGTTCGTTCGGCGGGGCTTCAAGAGACCCAGTACTTC; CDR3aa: CSVRSAGLQETQYF
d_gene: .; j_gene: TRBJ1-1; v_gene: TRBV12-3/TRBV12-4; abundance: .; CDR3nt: TGTGCCAGCAGTTTATCAGACCCAGCGCGGGCTTTCTTT; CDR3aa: CASSLSDPARAFF
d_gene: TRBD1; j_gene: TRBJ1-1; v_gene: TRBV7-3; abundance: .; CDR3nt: TGTGCCAGCAGCTACTATACGACAGGGGCCACTGAAGCTTTCTTT; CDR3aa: CASSYYTTGATEAFF
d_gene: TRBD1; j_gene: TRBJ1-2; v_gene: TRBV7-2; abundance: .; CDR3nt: TGTGCCAGCAGCCCCGGGACAGACTGGACGATAAACTATGGCTACACCTTC; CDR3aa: CASSPGTDWTINYGYTF
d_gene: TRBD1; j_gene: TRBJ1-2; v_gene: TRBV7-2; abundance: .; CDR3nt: TGTGCCAGCAGCTCCGGACAGGGAACCAATTCCTACACCTTC; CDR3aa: CASSSGQGTNSYTF